The 27 T cell receptor beta chains in this list originate from one sample, sequenced in a study of T cells in Graves' hyperthyroidism and ophthalmopathy. RNA transcripts were the template for amplifying TCR beta CDR3 regions. A set of HTBI primers served as the primers for a first-round RT-PCR of the TCR CDR3. TCRdb re-derived calls from the multiplex PCR reads in MiXCR, one entry per CDR3 protein. The data show approximately 870,000 distinct CDR3 sequences, about two fifths seen once. Material: blood. The receptor set was obtained from a young man with Graves' hyperthyroidism.

The chain joins TRBV6-1 to TRBJ1-1; no reliable D call. The CDR3 is made up of 13 amino acids. Germline CDR1 is MNHNS and CDR2 is SASEGT. V was shortened by 6 bases and J by 1 base, with 9 bases between the two germline ends. The CDR3 DNA reads as TGTGCCAGCAGGACCGCAGGGAACACTGAAGCTTTCTTT. The encoded protein is CASRTAGNTEAFF.

The rearrangement links TRBV15 to TRBJ2-7; perhaps TRBD2 as D (6 bases). Trimming pared 5 bases from V and 4 bases from J, leaving 15 bases between. Germline CDR1 reads LNHNV; CDR2 reads YYDKDF (reference sequence). CDR3 length equals 14 residues. Here the CDR3 DNA reads TGTGCCACCAGCGGTGGGGGGTTTGGTTACGAGCAGTACTTC. This gives the protein CATSGGGFGYEQYF.

This chain connects TRBV20-1 to TRBJ2-5; 8 bases agree with TRBD2. CDR1 DFQATT and CDR2 SNEGSKA come from the germline V gene (reference sequence). CDR3 length: 17 amino acids. The V gene end was trimmed by 3 bases and the J gene end by 4 bases; junction bases not matched to a gene: 16. The CDR3 spells CSARAVLTSERAETQYF. The DNA of the CDR3 is TGCAGTGCTAGGGCCGTATTGACTAGCGAGAGGGCAGAGACCCAGTACTTC.

V usage is TRBV6-5 and J usage is TRBJ1-6; the D gene is possibly TRBD1 (5 bases). The germline V gene has CDR1 MNHEY and CDR2 SVGAGI. The CDR3 loop spans 16 amino acids. With 4 bases removed from V and 10 bases from J, the gap between germline ends came to 20 bases. CDR3 amino acids: CASSSPQGGHGSPLHF. CDR3 DNA sequence: TGTGCCAGCAGTTCCCCGCAGGGCGGGCATGGATCACCCCTCCACTTT.

The chain couples TRBV10-3 to TRBJ1-1; D call uncertain. V lost 10 bases to trimming and J lost 3 bases, with 15 bases between them. Germline V lookup: CDR1 ENHRY, CDR2 SYGVKD. The CDR3 is 13 residues long. CDR3 in DNA: TGTGCCAGCAGCTTGGGTTCGCACACTGAAGCTTTCTTT. This codes for CASSLGSHTEAFF.

This clonotype was recorded at least ten times. The V and J genes are TRBV20-1 and TRBJ1-1; the D is unclear. Germline V CDR1 and CDR2: DFQATT, SNEGSKA (reference sequence). This CDR3 contains 14 residues. The germline V and J ends were trimmed by 2 bases and 4 bases, with 14 bases remaining between them. For the CDR3, the DNA is TGCAGTGCTAGACCCGGTAAGGTGGGCACTGAAGCTTTCTTT. It specifies CSARPGKVGTEAFF.

With regard to this clonotype: A much larger clone sits a single nucleotide away, making a read error possible. The V call is TRBV19, the J call TRBJ1-1; TRBD1 matches 7 bases. This CDR3 spans 14 amino acids. Unmatched junction bases numbered 3, after V lost 4 bases and J lost 1 base. CDR1 and CDR2 (germline): LNHDA, SQIVND (reference sequence). The CDR3 DNA is TGTGCCAGTAGTAAGGGGACAGCGAACACTGAAGCTTTCTTT. Encoded protein: CASSKGTANTEAFF.

This clonotype was seen more than once but under ten times. V usage is TRBV6-5 and J usage is TRBJ1-1; a possible D gene is TRBD1 (6 bases). CDR3 size: 14 residues. Germline V gene data show CDR1 as MNHEY and CDR2 as SVGAGI. V was pared by 6 bases and J by 1 base, with 12 bases between. This CDR3 is CASRLGHTNTEAFF. The CDR3 DNA is TGTGCCAGCAGGCTGGGACACACGAACACTGAAGCTTTCTTT.

The sample holds many counts of this clonotype. The chain joins TRBV7-2 to TRBJ1-1, with TRBD1 as a possible D gene (5 bases). CDR1 is SGHTA, CDR2 FQGNSA, per germline. V lost 0 bases and J lost 4, with 6 bases in between. The CDR3 runs to 13 residues. CDR3 in DNA: TGTGCCAGCAGCTTAGCCAGGGCCACTGAAGCTTTCTTT. Its translation is CASSLARATEAFF.

This clonotype has a handful of counts. DNA of the CDR3: TGTGCCAGCAGCGGAAGGAGGCAGGAAGAGACCCAGTACTTC. Translated: CASSGRRQEETQYF. The J gene is TRBJ2-5, the V gene TRBV9; tentatively, D is TRBD2 (5 bases). V gave up 3 bases and J gave up 3 bases, with 12 bases separating them. The V gene's germline CDR1 is SGDLS and CDR2 YYNGEE. CDR3 length: 14 amino acids.

This clonotype was detected many times. V is TRBV15 and J is TRBJ1-6, with D unclear. Germline V CDR1 and CDR2: LNHNV, YYDKDF (reference sequence). With 4 bases removed from V and 10 bases from J, the gap between germline ends came to 8 bases. The CDR3 sequence is 12 residues long. CDR3 amino acids: CATSTQQSPLHF. CDR3 DNA: TGTGCCACCAGCACCCAGCAATCACCCCTCCACTTT.

This clonotype was seen repeatedly, ten times or more. This chain uses TRBV7-2 with TRBJ2-7; D perhaps matches TRBD2 (6 bases). V was pared by 1 base and J by 3 bases, with 10 bases between. The V gene's germline CDR1 is SGHTA and CDR2 FQGNSA. This CDR3 has 14 amino acids. The CDR3 protein is CASSLGAGRYEQYF. CDR3 coding DNA: TGTGCCAGCAGCTTAGGAGCGGGCCGCTACGAGCAGTACTTC.

As to this clonotype: The junction shows a germline mismatch at one end, possibly a read error. The chain links TRBV5-4 to TRBJ2-3, with 9 bases that match TRBD2. The germline CDR1 and CDR2 sequences are SGHNT and YYREEE (reference sequence). The CDR3 is 16 amino acids. The CDR3 region has the DNA TGTGCCAGCACCCCCTGGACTAGCGCTAGCACAGATAGGCAGTATTTT. Its protein product is CASTPWTSASTDRQYF. The whole variable domain, filled in from reference TRBV5-4 and TRBJ2-3, reads ETGVTQSPTHLIKTRGQQVTLRCSSQSGHNTVSWYQQALGQGPQFIFQYYREEENGRGNFPPRFSGLQFPNYSSELNVNALELDDSALYLCASTPWTSASTDRQYFGPGTRLTVL.

There are many counts of this clonotype. This chain connects TRBV19 to TRBJ2-6, with D possibly TRBD2 on 6 matching bases. The length of the CDR3 is 15 residues. V lost 6 bases and J lost 4, with 13 bases in between. Germline CDR1 is LNHDA and CDR2 is SQIVND (reference sequence). The CDR3 protein is CASREGTSGANVLTF. The CDR3 DNA reads as TGTGCCAGTAGGGAGGGTACATCCGGGGCCAACGTCCTGACTTTC.

Points on this clonotype: Since a much larger clone is just one base distant, this may be a read error. Because the CDR3 is missing its conserved closing phenylalanine or tryptophan, this is likely a read error. The chain carries TRBV10-3 and TRBJ1-2; maybe TRBD1 (6 bases). V was trimmed by 3 bases and J by 8 bases, leaving 10 bases between them. Germline V CDR1 and CDR2: ENHRY, SYGVKD. CDR3 length: 12 amino acids. The CDR3 nucleotides read TGTGCCATCAGTGAACCAGGGGAAGGCTACACCCTC. It is translated as CAISEPGEGYTL.

This clonotype came up many times. J is TRBJ1-1 and V is TRBV7-2, with D unresolved. Deletions cut 0 bases from V and 5 bases from J, with 13 bases between. Germline CDR1 and CDR2: SGHTA and FQGNSA. The CDR3 has 15 amino acids. CDR3 DNA: TGTGCCAGCAGCTTAGCCGGTGACATGCGGACTGAAGCTTTCTTT. Protein sequence: CASSLAGDMRTEAFF.

This clonotype was found a few times. The chain carries TRBV12-3 or TRBV12-4 and TRBJ2-5, with a possible D match to TRBD2 (5 bases). Trimming stripped 7 bases from V and 5 bases from J, with 14 bases between. This CDR3 contains 13 residues. In DNA form, the CDR3 reads TGTGCCAGCACCCCCCGGGGTGAGGAGACCCAGTACTTC. Translation gives CASTPRGEETQYF.

About this clonotype: A much larger clone lies one base from this, so it may be a read error. The genes are TRBV29-1 and TRBJ2-2, with 8 bases that match TRBD1. The CDR3 contains 14 residues. In germline, CDR1 is SQVTM, CDR2 ANQGSEA. This CDR3 is CSATGTGGTGGLFF. In DNA form, the CDR3 reads TGCAGCGCGACCGGGACAGGAGGCACCGGGGGGCTGTTTTTT.

This clonotype was seen many times. This sequence joins TRBV25-1 and TRBJ1-2; D ambiguous. Germline CDR1 reads MGHDK; CDR2 reads SYGVNS. V lost 3 bases, J lost 8 bases, and 22 bases lay in between. CDR3 length: 16 amino acids. Written as DNA, the CDR3 is TGTGCCAGCAGTGACAATCTGGGCCCCCGATCTCGCGGCTACACCTTC. It translates to CASSDNLGPRSRGYTF.

Many counts were recorded for this clonotype. The genes are TRBV5-1 and TRBJ1-4; D remains ambiguous. V lost 0 bases and J 7 bases, leaving 7 bases between the germline ends. The germline V gene encodes CDR1 SGHRS and CDR2 YFSETQ. The CDR3 contains 13 residues. CDR3 in DNA: TGCGCCAGCAGCTTGGGGGGTACTGAAAAACTGTTTTTT. It yields the protein CASSLGGTEKLFF.

Of note for this clonotype: It may be a read error: a sequence one base away is much more abundant. The V gene is TRBV7-2, the J gene TRBJ1-6, with a tentative D call TRBD1 (5 bases). This CDR3 is 12 amino acids long. V lost 6 bases, J lost 11 bases, and 11 bases lay in between. Germline CDR1 reads SGHTA; CDR2 reads FQGNSA. The CDR3 DNA sequence: TGTGCCAGCAGGGGGCAGGAGGCACCCCTCCACTTT. Translating gives CASRGQEAPLHF.

A remark on this clonotype: This may arise from a read error, as a much more abundant clone is one base away. The rearrangement joins TRBV10-2 to TRBJ2-1; either TRBD1 or TRBD2 may fit D (5 bases each). This CDR3 has 14 residues. Germline V lookup: CDR1 WSHSY, CDR2 SAAADI. Trimming cost V 8 bases and J 3 bases, with 14 bases left between them. DNA for the CDR3: TGCGCCAGCGGGGGTGGCGGGCACTACAATGAGCAGTTCTTC. Translation gives CASGGGGHYNEQFF.

The chain recombines TRBV2 with TRBJ2-1, with 9 bases fitting TRBD1. The CDR3 is made up of 15 amino acids. Trimming cost V 6 bases and J 3 bases; bases outside gene matches: 6. Per germline, CDR1 SNHLY and CDR2 FYNNEI. The CDR3: CASREGTGNYNEQFF. The CDR3 region has the DNA TGTGCCAGCAGGGAGGGGACAGGGAACTACAATGAGCAGTTCTTC.

The chain couples TRBV20-1 to TRBJ1-1; D possibly corresponds to TRBD1 (5 bases). CDR1 and CDR2 from the germline V gene are DFQATT and SNEGSKA (reference sequence). Trimming took 4 bases from V and 2 from J, leaving 11 bases between them. The CDR3 is 13 amino acids. In DNA, the CDR3 is TGCAGTGCTACCGGACACGCAAACACTGAAGCTTTCTTT. Translated: CSATGHANTEAFF.

Note on this clonotype: This may be a read error: a much more frequent sequence differs by one nucleotide. The V and J genes are TRBV7-2 and TRBJ2-7; no definite D call. V lost 1 base and J 3 bases, leaving 10 bases between the germline ends. The CDR3 runs 14 residues. Germline CDR1 SGHTA, CDR2 FQGNSA. CDR3 nucleotides: TGTGCCAGCAGCTTAGACAGAGTGATCTACGAGCAGTACTTC. This translates into CASSLDRVIYEQYF.

CDR3 nucleotide sequence: TGTGCCAGCGGAGCAGTGAGGGGCGGGGAGCTGTTTTTT. Protein product: CASGAVRGGELFF. The chain uses TRBV19 and TRBJ2-2; possibly TRBD1 or TRBD2 for D (5 bases each). Germline loops: CDR1 LNHDA, CDR2 SQIVND (reference sequence). CDR3 length equals 13 residues. V was trimmed by 9 bases and J by 7 bases, leaving 15 bases between them.

This clonotype has at least ten counts. The CDR3: CSVDSLTGELFF. The CDR3 DNA is TGCAGCGTTGACAGTTTAACCGGGGAGCTGTTTTTT. This chain connects TRBV29-1 to TRBJ2-2; no clear D. The CDR3 is 12 amino acids. The germline V and J ends were trimmed by 3 bases and 5 bases, with 7 bases remaining between them. Germline V gene data show CDR1 as SQVTM and CDR2 as ANQGSEA.